The 23 T cell receptor beta chains reported below all come from one sample, sequenced in a study of type 1 and type 2 diabetes patients. PCR was run on genomic DNA. Amplification of the beta chain CDR3 used 30 forward and 13 reverse multiplex primers. TCRdb re-derived calls from the multiplex PCR reads in MiXCR, one entry per CDR3 protein. The data show about 250,000 distinct CDR3 sequences, around 47% seen once. The sample comprised peripheral blood mononuclear cells (PBMCs). All receptors derive from a man between 18 and 29 years old with type 2 diabetes.

The rearrangement joins TRBV2 to TRBJ1-5, with D unresolved. CDR1 and CDR2 (germline): SNHLY, FYNNEI. V lost 4 bases and J lost 4, with 8 bases in between. The CDR3 runs to 13 residues. The CDR3 protein is CASSGGLNQPQHF. CDR3 sequence (DNA): TGTGCCAGCAGTGGAGGGCTTAATCAGCCCCAGCATTTT.

Comment on this clonotype: Since the CDR3 does not end with the conserved phenylalanine or tryptophan, this likely comes from a read error. The chain joins TRBV19 to TRBJ1-2; D gene uncertain. The V gene lost 4 bases and the J gene lost 0 bases, with 12 bases spanning the gap. The germline CDR1 and CDR2 sequences are LNHDA and SQIVND (reference sequence). The CDR3 consists of 15 residues. The CDR3 here is CASSKGTVTNYGYTL. As DNA, the CDR3 is TGTGCCAGTAGTAAGGGAACGGTTACTAACTATGGCTACACCCTC.

About this clonotype itself: A much bigger clone sits one base away, suggesting this may be a read error. V is TRBV7-6 and J is TRBJ2-5, with D perhaps matching TRBD2 (5 bases). With the DNA end fitting TRBJ2-7 better, the J assignment may be wrong. The CDR3 is 16 residues long. Germline lookup yields CDR1 SGHVS and CDR2 FNYEAQ. The CDR3 DNA follows: TGTGCCAGCAGCGGTGCAATGGCGAGAGGAGGAAACGAGCAGTACTTC. Its protein is CASSGAMARGGNEQYF.

The genes are TRBV2 and TRBJ2-1; possibly TRBD2 for D (6 bases). From germline, CDR1 is SNHLY and CDR2 FYNNEI. CDR3 size: 14 residues. Trimming stripped 4 bases from V and 7 bases from J, with 14 bases between. CDR3 nucleotides: TGTGCCAGCAGTGGCCGGGACTTCCCGAATGAGCAGTTCTTC. This translates into CASSGRDFPNEQFF.

This sequence joins TRBV2 and TRBJ1-5, with a tentative D call TRBD1 (5 bases). V gave up 8 bases and J gave up 2 bases, with 16 bases separating them. Germline V gene sequence: CDR1 SNHLY, CDR2 FYNNEI. The CDR3 has 15 residues. CDR3 coding DNA: TGTGCCAGCGGGACTGCCCGAGGTGGCAATCAGCCCCAGCATTTT. Translated, it gives CASGTARGGNQPQHF.

This clonotype was seen a handful of times. The chain has TRBV15 and TRBJ2-1, with 9 bases identical to TRBD1. CDR3 length equals 15 residues. V lost 2 bases, J lost 9 bases, and 8 bases stayed unmatched. Germline V CDR1 and CDR2: LNHNV, YYDKDF (reference sequence). This CDR3 is CATSRNFGTGSEQFF. CDR3 DNA sequence: TGTGCCACCAGCAGAAACTTCGGGACAGGGTCTGAGCAGTTCTTC.

This clonotype was observed a handful of times. The chain uses TRBV20-1 and TRBJ1-6; D is perhaps TRBD1 (6 bases). This CDR3 contains 17 residues. Germline V CDR1 and CDR2: DFQATT, SNEGSKA (reference sequence). The V gene lost 5 bases and the J gene lost 5 bases, with 22 bases spanning the gap. The DNA for the CDR3 is TGCAGTGCTTTAGCCCCCGATTGGACAGCTAATAATTCACCCCTCCACTTT. Translating it yields CSALAPDWTANNSPLHF.

This chain connects TRBV24-1 to TRBJ1-1; D possibly corresponds to TRBD1 (6 bases). The V gene's germline CDR1 is KGHDR and CDR2 SFDVKD. The CDR3 has 13 residues. Trimming left V 7 bases short and J 7 bases short, with 15 bases between. CDR3: CATSEGRGFEAFF. The DNA for the CDR3 is TGTGCCACCAGCGAGGGGAGGGGGTTTGAAGCTTTCTTT.

The chain has TRBV24-1 and TRBJ2-5; 8 bases align to TRBD2. V lost 1 base and J lost 2; bases outside the gene matches: 5. Per the germline V gene, CDR1 is KGHDR and CDR2 is SFDVKD. The CDR3 has 16 residues. The CDR3 loop reads CATSDFVSGGQETQYF. In nucleotides, the CDR3 is TGTGCCACCAGTGATTTCGTAAGCGGGGGACAAGAGACCCAGTACTTC.

This clonotype turned up a few times. J is TRBJ2-7 and V is TRBV12-3 or TRBV12-4; the D call may be TRBD1 or TRBD2 (5 bases each). V was trimmed by 7 bases and J by 2 bases, leaving 15 bases between them. The CDR3 sequence is 14 residues long. The CDR3 DNA reads TGTGCCAGCATGGGAGACAGCCTTACCTACGAGCAGTACTTC. Amino acid sequence: CASMGDSLTYEQYF.

The chain joins TRBV6-6 to TRBJ2-5, with a tentative D call TRBD2 (5 bases). There are 15 residues in the CDR3. The V end was cut by 2 bases, the J end by 5 bases, with 15 bases between. Per the germline V gene, CDR1 is MNHNY and CDR2 is SVGAGI (reference sequence). The DNA of the CDR3 is TGTGCCAGCAGTTACGAACATCTAGCCTGGGAGACCCAGTACTTC. It specifies CASSYEHLAWETQYF.

V gene TRBV12-3 or TRBV12-4 combines with J gene TRBJ1-1; D is unclear. The V end lost 2 bases, the J end lost 5 bases, and 6 bases lay between the germline ends. CDR3 length equals 12 residues. The CDR3 is CASSLFGTEAFF. DNA for the CDR3: TGTGCCAGCAGTTTATTTGGTACTGAAGCTTTCTTT.

With respect to this clonotype: The junction departs from germline at one end; a sequencing error may be responsible. The J gene is TRBJ2-1, the V gene TRBV10-3; 7 nucleotides align to TRBD2. CDR1 is ENHRY, CDR2 SYGVKD, per germline. CDR3 length equals 15 residues. CDR3: CAISEAASGNNKQFF. For the CDR3, the DNA is TGTGCCATCAGTGAGGCGGCTAGCGGTAACAATAAGCAGTTCTTC.

This clonotype was observed a handful of times. This sequence joins TRBV14 and TRBJ2-7; D gene ambiguous. The V gene's germline CDR1 is SGHDN and CDR2 FVKESK. Deletions cut 4 bases from V and 2 bases from J, with 15 bases between. The CDR3 length is 15 residues. CDR3 nucleotides: TGTGCCAGCAGCCGTGGATTTGCGCCGACCTACGAGCAGTACTTC. Its protein is CASSRGFAPTYEQYF.

The V call is TRBV7-8, the J call TRBJ1-2, with TRBD1 matching 7 bases. From germline, CDR1 is SGHVS and CDR2 FQNEAQ. The ends lost 4 bases at V and 0 bases at J; junction bases unmatched: 5. CDR3 length equals 15 residues. DNA for the CDR3: TGTGCCAGCAGCTCGGGGACAGTCTCTAACTATGGCTACACCTTC. Translated, it gives CASSSGTVSNYGYTF.

Details on this clonotype: This may be a read error, as it is one base from a much larger clone. The chain couples TRBV7-2 to TRBJ1-1; TRBD1 matches 8 bases. The CDR3 is made up of 13 amino acids. The germline CDR1 and CDR2 sequences are SGHTA and FQGNSA. The V segment lost 8 bases and the J segment 10 bases; nucleotides outside the gene matches: 12. CDR3: CASREGTGRLAFF. The DNA for the CDR3 is TGTGCCAGCCGCGAGGGGACAGGCCGACTAGCTTTCTTT.

In this sample, this clonotype turned up a few times. The rearrangement links TRBV27 to TRBJ1-4; D uncertain. CDR3 size: 14 residues. CDR1 is MNHEY and CDR2 is SMNVEV in the germline V gene (reference sequence). The ends were cut back, 5 bases at V and 3 bases at J, with 10 bases in the middle. The CDR3 nucleotides read TGTGCCAGCAGTAAGCAGGTCTCTAATGAAAAACTGTTTTTT. Encoded protein: CASSKQVSNEKLFF. The variable domain in full, completed from reference TRBV27 and TRBJ1-4, reads EAQVTQNPRYLITVTGKKLTVTCSQNMNHEYMSWYRQDPGLGLRQIYYSMNVEVTDKGDVPEGYKVSRKEKRNFPLILESPSPNQTSLYFCASSKQVSNEKLFFGSGTQLSVL.

This clonotype was found a few times. The genes are TRBV7-2 and TRBJ2-1, with TRBD1 as a possible D gene (6 bases). The V gene lost 1 base and the J gene lost 7 bases, with 8 bases spanning the gap. The CDR3 totals 13 residues. In germline, CDR1 is SGHTA, CDR2 FQGNSA. The CDR3: CASSLDRVNEQFF. DNA for the CDR3: TGTGCCAGCAGCTTAGACAGGGTTAATGAGCAGTTCTTC.

This clonotype was counted a few times. The rearrangement links TRBV11-2 to TRBJ1-5, with unresolved D. The CDR3 runs 14 residues. The V end was cut by 3 bases, the J end by 6 bases, with 12 bases between. Germline CDR1 is SGHAT and CDR2 is FQNNGV. CDR3 residues: CASSLSPMSQPQHF. Here the CDR3 DNA reads TGTGCCAGCAGCTTGTCCCCCATGTCTCAGCCCCAGCATTTT.

The chain is built from TRBV7-6 and TRBJ2-7, with a weak D call TRBD2 (6 bases). The V gene's germline CDR1 is SGHVS and CDR2 FNYEAQ. Trimming pared 7 bases from V and 4 bases from J, leaving 17 bases between. CDR3 size: 14 residues. This CDR3 is CASTPQGGAYEQYF. CDR3 bases: TGTGCCAGCACCCCCCAGGGAGGTGCTTACGAGCAGTACTTC.

In regard to this clonotype: Since the CDR3 does not end with the conserved phenylalanine or tryptophan, this likely comes from a read error. This chain connects TRBV24-1 to TRBJ2-7; D unclear. V lost 4 bases and J 3 bases, leaving 3 bases between the germline ends. The CDR3 consists of 11 residues. The germline V gene encodes CDR1 KGHDR and CDR2 SFDVKD. The DNA of the CDR3 is TGTGCCACCAGTGAAGTCTACGAGCAGTACCTC. Translating gives CATSEVYEQYL.

The rearrangement links TRBV12-3 or TRBV12-4 to TRBJ2-5, with D possibly called TRBD1 or TRBD2 (5 bases each). The ends were cut back, 6 bases at V and 2 bases at J, with 10 bases in the middle. The CDR3 loop spans 13 amino acids. CDR3 residues: CASRMGRQETQYF. In DNA, the CDR3 is TGTGCCAGCAGGATGGGACGGCAAGAGACCCAGTACTTC.

The chain combines TRBV6-5 with TRBJ1-1, with D maybe TRBD1 (5 bases). This CDR3 has 13 amino acids. V was trimmed by 2 bases and J by 2 bases, leaving 6 bases between them. Germline V gene data show CDR1 as MNHEY and CDR2 as SVGAGI. This CDR3 reads CASSYGDNTEAFF. In nucleotides, the CDR3 is TGTGCCAGCAGTTACGGGGACAACACTGAAGCTTTCTTT.